The clone carrying this T cell receptor beta chain was seen repeatedly, ten times or more. The sample comes from a study of T cells in Graves' hyperthyroidism and ophthalmopathy. From germline, CDR1 is SGHTA and CDR2 FQGNSA. V dropped 5 bases and J dropped 7; count of bases not matched to a gene: 9. This CDR3 is 14 amino acids long. There were TCR beta CDR3 regions amplified from RNA transcripts. Researchers ran a first-round RT-PCR on the TCR CDR3 using the HTBI primer set. Each CDR3 protein gets one entry after TCRdb re-called the multiplex PCR reads with MiXCR. Of under 250,000 distinct CDR3 sequences in the sample, around 24% were seen once.

This clonotype originated in a woman aged 40 to 50 with Graves' ophthalmopathy. Sequencing input: blood. This chain uses TRBV7-2 with TRBJ2-5, with 8 nucleotides matching TRBD2. The CDR3 reads CASSLPGLVATQYF. The CDR3 DNA reads TGTGCCAGCAGCCTACCGGGACTAGTGGCGACCCAGTACTTC.